The rows below give T cell receptor beta chains drawn from one sample of a study of T cell repertoires in cytomegalovirus infection. Via MiXCR, TCRdb re-called the reads, giving one row per CDR3 protein. The data hold hundreds of thousands of distinct CDR3 sequences, with roughly 31% observed a single time. The sample taken for sequencing was PBMCs. Source of these receptors: a human donor in good health (CMV status not recorded). Some clones in this sample may be carry-over from other donors' samples. Both conserved end residues are part of each CDR3. The D gene is left open where the match is weak. Clone size is not always given. Where it is, it says once, few, many or a class for expanded clones.

TRBV5-1,few,.,TRBJ2-1,TGCGCCAGCAGCTGGCCCCAGGGGAGCTCCTACAATGAGCAGTTCTTC,CASSWPQGSSYNEQFF
TRBV4-1,.,TRBD2,TRBJ2-7,TGCGCCAGCAGCCATTTCGGGACTAGCTGGTACGAGCAGTACTTC,CASSHFGTSWYEQYF
TRBV6-6,.,.,TRBJ1-5,TGTGCCAGCAGTCGTTGGGGAGAGGGGAGCAATCAGCCCCAGCATTTT,CASSRWGEGSNQPQHF
TRBV5-5,.,.,TRBJ2-7,TGTGCCAGCAGCTTGAGAGGAAACGGCTACGAGCAGTACTTC,CASSLRGNGYEQYF
TRBV12-3/TRBV12-4,.,TRBD2,TRBJ2-1,TGTGCCAGCTCGAAGCGGGGCAGTAATGAGCAGTTCTTC,CASSKRGSNEQFF
TRBV19,.,.,TRBJ1-5,TGTGCCAGTAGTACGGGGACGAAACAGCCCCAGCATTTT,CASSTGTKQPQHF
TRBV6-1,few,TRBD1,TRBJ1-1,TGTGCCAGCAGTGAACTCAGGGGGCGGACTGAAGCTTTCTTT,CASSELRGRTEAFF
TRBV4-3,.,.,TRBJ1-1,TGCGCCAGCAGCCAAGATTTCAAGTCGAGGAACACTGAAGCTTTCTTT,CASSQDFKSRNTEAFF
TRBV28,few,.,TRBJ1-4,TGTGCCAGCAGTCTCCCCGAGACTACAACTAATGAAAAACTGTTTTTT,CASSLPETTTNEKLFF
TRBV7-9,.,TRBD2,TRBJ2-3,TGTGCCAGCAGCAAACATAGCGGGGCCCAAGATACGCAGTATTTT,CASSKHSGAQDTQYF
TRBV15,few,.,TRBJ2-7,TGTGCCACCAGCTCCAGTTTTGCCTACGAGCAGTACTTC,CATSSSFAYEQYF
TRBV19,.,.,TRBJ2-3,TGTGCCAGTAGTGCAGGACTCCTAAAGTCCACAGATACGCAGTATTTT,CASSAGLLKSTDTQYF
TRBV6-2/TRBV6-3,.,.,TRBJ2-7,TGTGCCAGCAGCAAATCCAACAGAGGACAGCAACGAAGGGAGCAGTACTTC,CASSKSNRGQQRREQYF
TRBV7-9,.,.,TRBJ1-2,TGTGCCAGCAGCTCACGGACAGATAAGAACTATGGCTACACCTTC,CASSSRTDKNYGYTF
TRBV7-8,many,.,TRBJ1-1,TGTGCCAGCAGCTTAGGGGGACACCTAATGAACACTGAAGCTTTCTTT,CASSLGGHLMNTEAFF
TRBV19,few,.,TRBJ2-5,TGTGCCAGTAGTGCACGACGGGACTCGGGGATGGAGACCCAGTACTTC,CASSARRDSGMETQYF
TRBV9,.,TRBD2,TRBJ2-1,TGTGCCAGCAGCTCAGCGGGGGCCCCAATTTACAATGAGCAGTTCTTC,CASSSAGAPIYNEQFF
TRBV11-2,.,TRBD2,TRBJ2-1,TGTGCCAGCAGCTCAGAAAAGCGGGGGGGCAATGAGCAGTTCTTC,CASSSEKRGGNEQFF
TRBV25-1,many,.,TRBJ2-2,TGTGCCAGCAGTGAAGCTTCAGTCCTCCTAGCCGGGGAGCTGTTTTTT,CASSEASVLLAGELFF
TRBV20-1,.,.,TRBJ2-3,TGCAGTGCTAGCTCCCAGTTGTTGCGGGAAAAGGGGGATACGCAGTATTTT,CSASSQLLREKGDTQYF
TRBV7-2,few,TRBD2,TRBJ2-5,TGTGCCAGCAGTTATAGCGGGGGGCCGCCTAGGTACTTC,CASSYSGGPPRYF
TRBV12-3/TRBV12-4,few,TRBD1,TRBJ1-1,TGTGCCAGCACTCTGGACAGGGGAGACACTGAAGCTTTCTTT,CASTLDRGDTEAFF
TRBV6-1,many,TRBD1,TRBJ1-5,TGTGCCAGCGGACAGGGGGCAGGTCAGCCCCAGCATTTT,CASGQGAGQPQHF
TRBV14,.,.,TRBJ1-1,TGTGCCAGCAGCCAGGTCATGAACACTGAAGCTTTCTTT,CASSQVMNTEAFF
TRBV6-5,.,TRBD1,TRBJ2-5,TGTGCCAGCAGTTACTACGGTGACAGGGCCGAGCCCCAGTACTTC,CASSYYGDRAEPQYF